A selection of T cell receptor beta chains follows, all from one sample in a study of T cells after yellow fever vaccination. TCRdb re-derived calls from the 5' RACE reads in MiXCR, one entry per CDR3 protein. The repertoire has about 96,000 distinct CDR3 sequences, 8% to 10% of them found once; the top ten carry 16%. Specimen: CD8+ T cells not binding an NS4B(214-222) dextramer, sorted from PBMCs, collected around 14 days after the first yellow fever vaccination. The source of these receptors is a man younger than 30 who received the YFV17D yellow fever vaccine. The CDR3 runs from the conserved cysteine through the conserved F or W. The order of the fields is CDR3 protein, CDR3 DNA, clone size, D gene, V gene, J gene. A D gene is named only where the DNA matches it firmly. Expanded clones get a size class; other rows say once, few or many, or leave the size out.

CASSSTTAGSEKLFF	TGTGCCAGCAGCTCCACGACAGCCGGATCTGAAAAACTGTTTTTT	.	.	TRBV7-9	TRBJ1-4
CASSLIPGPSGGYTF	TGTGCCAGCAGTTTGATCCCCGGTCCGAGTGGCGGCTACACCTTC	medium-sized	.	TRBV28	TRBJ1-2
CSVVGQGGPTGELFF	TGCAGCGTTGTGGGACAGGGTGGTCCTACCGGGGAGCTGTTTTTT	few	TRBD1	TRBV29-1	TRBJ2-2
CASRAATSGDSYNEQFF	TGCGCCAGCAGGGCCGCGACTAGCGGGGATTCCTACAATGAGCAGTTCTTC	many	TRBD2	TRBV5-1	TRBJ2-1
CASSPPLRQYSQETQYF	TGTGCCAGTAGCCCACCCCTTCGACAGTACTCCCAAGAGACCCAGTACTTC	few	.	TRBV19	TRBJ2-5
CASSLLAGGTTDTQYF	TGTGCCAGCAGCCTACTAGCGGGGGGAACCACAGATACGCAGTATTTT	few	TRBD2	TRBV7-3	TRBJ2-3
CSVESIDHTDTQYF	TGCAGCGTTGAGTCCATAGACCACACAGATACGCAGTATTTT	few	.	TRBV29-1	TRBJ2-3
CASSDGGPYGYTF	TGTGCCAGCAGTGACGGGGGACCCTACGGCTACACCTTC	few	.	TRBV25-1	TRBJ1-2
CSARVRGHAKNIQYF	TGCAGTGCTAGAGTTCGGGGGCACGCCAAAAACATTCAGTACTTC	few	.	TRBV20-1	TRBJ2-4
CASSDGFEYGYTF	TGTGCCAGCAGCGACGGGTTCGAGTATGGCTACACCTTC	few	.	TRBV7-9	TRBJ1-2
CASSLANPSTGELFF	TGCGCCAGCAGCTTGGCCAACCCGTCCACCGGGGAGCTGTTTTTT	many	.	TRBV5-1	TRBJ2-2
CASSLITGDNYGYTF	TGCGCCAGCAGCTTAATTACAGGGGATAACTATGGCTACACCTTC	few	TRBD1	TRBV5-1	TRBJ1-2
CASSLWQNNQPQHF	TGTGCCAGCAGTTTGTGGCAGAACAATCAGCCCCAGCATTTT	.	.	TRBV12-3/TRBV12-4	TRBJ1-5
CVSSRTSGGAADTQYF	TGTGTCAGCAGTCGGACTAGCGGGGGGGCCGCAGATACGCAGTATTTT	.	TRBD2	TRBV6-1	TRBJ2-3
CASSLLAGGPNEQYF	TGTGCCAGCAGCCTACTAGCGGGGGGGCCAAATGAGCAGTACTTC	once	TRBD2	TRBV13	TRBJ2-7
CASSLASKGAGDQPQHF	TGTGCCAGCAGTTTAGCCTCTAAGGGGGCGGGGGATCAGCCCCAGCATTTT	few	TRBD1	TRBV12-3/TRBV12-4	TRBJ1-5
CASSLAAMTDYNSPLHF	TGTGCCAGCAGCTTAGCGGCGATGACAGACTATAATTCACCCCTCCACTTT	few	.	TRBV7-2	TRBJ1-6
CASSSASYEQYF	TGTGCCAGCAGCTCGGCCTCCTACGAGCAGTACTTC	few	.	TRBV5-8	TRBJ2-7
CASSLSNTRAAEAFF	TGTGCCAGCAGTTTATCGAATACTAGGGCAGCTGAAGCTTTCTTT	few	.	TRBV27	TRBJ1-1
CASSQDPSPDNEQFF	TGTGCCAGCAGCCAAGATCCCTCCCCGGACAATGAGCAGTTCTTC	many	.	TRBV14	TRBJ2-1
CASSFGSDNEQFF	TGCGCCAGCAGCTTCGGTTCGGACAATGAGCAGTTCTTC	many	.	TRBV5-1	TRBJ2-1
CASSLEGRYGYTF	TGTGCCAGCAGCTTAGAAGGACGGTATGGCTACACCTTC	.	.	TRBV7-6	TRBJ1-2
CASSQESGGQWELFF	TGCGCCAGCAGCCAAGAAAGCGGTGGGCAGTGGGAGCTGTTTTTT	few	.	TRBV4-1	TRBJ2-2
CASSLFLRVNTEAFF	TGTGCCAGCAGCTTGTTTCTTCGGGTGAACACTGAAGCTTTCTTT	few	.	TRBV5-6	TRBJ1-1
CASSQGLVGGYTF	TGCGCCAGCAGCCAAGGGCTGGTCGGCGGCTACACCTTC	few	.	TRBV4-1	TRBJ1-2
CASRSGGGTDTQYF	TGTGCCAGTAGAAGCGGGGGCGGCACAGATACGCAGTATTTT	few	TRBD2	TRBV19	TRBJ2-3
CASSSRTGGHRYEQYF	TGTGCCAGCAGCTCCAGGACAGGGGGACATCGCTACGAGCAGTACTTC	many	TRBD1	TRBV12-3/TRBV12-4	TRBJ2-7
CASSYSQTEVTGELFF	TGTGCCAGCAGTTATTCCCAGACGGAGGTCACCGGGGAGCTGTTTTTT	few	.	TRBV6-5	TRBJ2-2
CASTERGGEAFF	TGTGCCAGCACCGAAAGGGGGGGTGAAGCTTTCTTT	few	.	TRBV5-6	TRBJ1-1
CSVGGQGFDTGELFF	TGCAGCGTTGGGGGACAGGGTTTCGACACCGGGGAGCTGTTTTTT	many	TRBD1	TRBV29-1	TRBJ2-2
CASSEGGLAMYEQYF	TGCGCCAGCAGTGAGGGAGGTCTAGCTATGTACGAGCAGTACTTC	many	.	TRBV10-2	TRBJ2-7
CSARARGGSRVEAFF	TGCAGTGCTAGAGCCCGAGGGGGCAGTAGGGTAGAAGCTTTCTTT	.	TRBD1	TRBV20-1	TRBJ1-1
CASSGQNRGRSTDTQYF	TGTGCCAGCAGCGGTCAAAACAGGGGGCGAAGCACAGATACGCAGTATTTT	.	TRBD1	TRBV13	TRBJ2-3
CASSQTGDLQETQYF	TGTGCCAGCAGCCAAACAGGGGACCTCCAAGAGACCCAGTACTTC	many	TRBD1	TRBV3-1	TRBJ2-5
CAISGRQGIGTEAFF	TGTGCCATCAGTGGACGGCAGGGGATCGGCACTGAAGCTTTCTTT	few	.	TRBV10-3	TRBJ1-1
CASSPGDTYNSPLHF	TGTGCCAGCAGTCCCGGGGACACGTATAATTCACCCCTCCACTTT	many	.	TRBV27	TRBJ1-6
CASSPGRTNTGELFF	TGCGCCAGCAGCCCGGGACGGACGAACACCGGGGAGCTGTTTTTT	.	.	TRBV4-1	TRBJ2-2
CASSRTGGEASYNSPLHF	TGCGCCAGCAGCCGTACGGGGGGGGAGGCATCCTATAATTCACCCCTCCACTTT	.	.	TRBV4-1	TRBJ1-6
CASSANPVGEETQYF	TGTGCCAGCAGCGCTAACCCTGTGGGGGAAGAGACCCAGTACTTC	.	.	TRBV27	TRBJ2-5
CASSLSGGAAETQYF	TGCGCCAGCAGCCTTAGCGGGGGGGCCGCAGAGACCCAGTACTTC	.	TRBD2	TRBV4-1	TRBJ2-5
CASSLPSGGTDTQYF	TGTGCCAGCAGCTTGCCTAGCGGGGGCACAGATACGCAGTATTTT	.	TRBD2	TRBV7-9	TRBJ2-3
CSAKERGSSYNEQFF	TGCAGTGCCAAAGAGCGGGGAAGCTCCTACAATGAGCAGTTCTTC	.	TRBD2	TRBV20-1	TRBJ2-1
CASSQGRRGGLAGFAQFF	TGCGCCAGCAGCCAAGGTCGGAGGGGTGGACTAGCGGGGTTCGCGCAGTTCTTC	few	TRBD2	TRBV4-3	TRBJ2-1
CASSMSATEGTEAFF	TGTGCCAGCAGCATGTCGGCAACCGAGGGAACTGAAGCTTTCTTT	.	.	TRBV7-6	TRBJ1-1
CASSDLAESSYNEQFF	TGTGCCAGCAGTGATCTAGCGGAGAGCTCCTACAATGAGCAGTTCTTC	few	TRBD2	TRBV6-4	TRBJ2-1
CASSQAPSGANVLTF	TGCGCCAGCAGCCAAGCCCCGTCTGGGGCCAACGTCCTGACTTTC	.	.	TRBV4-1	TRBJ2-6
CASSLSGTGVEQYF	TGTGCCAGCAGCTTATCCGGGACAGGGGTCGAGCAGTACTTC	.	TRBD1	TRBV7-2	TRBJ2-7
CASSYSDSTSQPQHF	TGTGCCAGCAGCTACTCGGACAGCACCAGCCAGCCCCAGCATTTT	many	.	TRBV7-9	TRBJ1-5
CASNLLGYNEQFF	TGTGCCAGCAATCTTTTGGGGTACAATGAGCAGTTCTTC	few	.	TRBV28	TRBJ2-1
CASSSRGFSSYEQYF	TGTGCCAGTAGTTCCAGGGGGTTTAGCTCCTACGAGCAGTACTTC	few	TRBD1	TRBV19	TRBJ2-7
CASRQGGLVETQYF	TGTGCCAGCAGGCAGGGGGGGTTGGTCGAGACCCAGTACTTC	.	.	TRBV7-9	TRBJ2-5
CASSHDRDREESDEKLFF	TGCGCCAGCAGCCACGACCGGGACAGGGAGGAATCGGATGAAAAACTGTTTTTT	many	TRBD1	TRBV4-3	TRBJ1-4
CASSFLAGVTDTQYF	TGTGCCAGCAGCTTTCTAGCGGGGGTAACAGATACGCAGTATTTT	.	TRBD2	TRBV5-5	TRBJ2-3
CSARGGRTRVGGYTF	TGCAGTGCCCGGGGAGGCAGAACCCGAGTCGGTGGCTACACCTTC	.	.	TRBV20-1	TRBJ1-2
CSVRTGIALNTEAFF	TGCAGCGTGAGGACAGGGATAGCTTTGAACACTGAAGCTTTCTTT	.	TRBD1	TRBV29-1	TRBJ1-1
CSASRDQTRLSEQFF	TGCAGTGCTAGCCGGGACCAGACCAGGCTGAGTGAGCAGTTCTTC	.	.	TRBV20-1	TRBJ2-1